The T cell receptor (beta chain) under discussion was sequenced for a study of glioma-infiltrating T cells after dendritic cell vaccination. Germline values: CDR1 SGHRS, CDR2 YFSETQ. The CDR3 is made up of 14 amino acids. V lost 1 base and J 4 bases, leaving 12 bases between the germline ends. Time point defined: after dendritic cell vaccination, including at tumor progression/relapse. Fresh-frozen tumor tissue and more than two years of survival data were available for all. The PCR used 60 V beta and 13 J beta primers. Clones were sequenced by immunoSEQ multiplex PCR, and TCRdb holds only the in-frame ones, with some missing. This table holds 90,000 to 95,000 clones, 75% to 85% found once.

This TCR derives from a human donor with glioblastoma. The chain carries TRBV5-1 and TRBJ2-7; TRBD1 might be the D (6 bases). The source was blood, collected after dendritic cell vaccination. CDR3 in amino acids: CASSLSGAKYEQYF. CDR3 in DNA: TGCGCCAGCAGCTTGTCAGGGGCTAAATACGAGCAGTACTTC.